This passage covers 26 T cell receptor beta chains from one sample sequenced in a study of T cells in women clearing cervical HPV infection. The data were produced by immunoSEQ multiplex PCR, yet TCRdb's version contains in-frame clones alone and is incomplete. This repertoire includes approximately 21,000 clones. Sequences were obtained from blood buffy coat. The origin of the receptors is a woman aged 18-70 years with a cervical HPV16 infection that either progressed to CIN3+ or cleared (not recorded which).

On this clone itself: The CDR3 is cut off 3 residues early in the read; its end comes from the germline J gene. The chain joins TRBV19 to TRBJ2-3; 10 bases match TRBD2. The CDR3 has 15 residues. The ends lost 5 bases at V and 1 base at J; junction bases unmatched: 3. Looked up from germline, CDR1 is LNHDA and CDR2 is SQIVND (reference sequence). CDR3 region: CASSAGTSGTDTQYF. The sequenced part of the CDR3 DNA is TGTGCCAGTAGTGCCGGGACTAGCGGCACAGATACG.

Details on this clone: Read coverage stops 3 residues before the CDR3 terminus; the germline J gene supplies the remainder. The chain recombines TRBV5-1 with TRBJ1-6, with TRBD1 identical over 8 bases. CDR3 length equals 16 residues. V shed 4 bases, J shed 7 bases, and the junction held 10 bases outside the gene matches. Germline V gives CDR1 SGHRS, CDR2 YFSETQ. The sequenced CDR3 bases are TGCGCCAGCAGCCGCCTCTTCCGGGACAGGAATTCACCC. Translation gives CASSRLFRDRNSP. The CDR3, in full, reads CASSRLFRDRNSPLHF.

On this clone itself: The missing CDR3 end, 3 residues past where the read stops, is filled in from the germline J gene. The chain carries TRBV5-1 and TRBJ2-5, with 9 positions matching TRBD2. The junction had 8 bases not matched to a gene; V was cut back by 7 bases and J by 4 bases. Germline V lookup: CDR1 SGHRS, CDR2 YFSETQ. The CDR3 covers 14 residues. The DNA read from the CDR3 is TGCGCCAGCGGACGAAATAGCGGGGGAGAGACC. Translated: CASGRNSGGET. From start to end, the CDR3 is CASGRNSGGETQYF.

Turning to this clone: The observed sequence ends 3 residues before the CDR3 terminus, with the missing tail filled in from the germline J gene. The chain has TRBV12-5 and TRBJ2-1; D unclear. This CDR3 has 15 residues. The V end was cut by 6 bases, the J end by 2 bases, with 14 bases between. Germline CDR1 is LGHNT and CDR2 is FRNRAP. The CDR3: CASGPHLVAYNEQFF. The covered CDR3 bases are TGTGCTAGTGGCCCCCACCTAGTTGCCTACAATGAG. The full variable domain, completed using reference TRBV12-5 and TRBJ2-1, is DARVTQTPRHKVTEMGQEVTMRCQPILGHNTVFWYRQTMMQGLELLAYFRNRAPLDDSGMPKDRFSAEMPDATLATLKIQPSEPRDSAVYFCASGPHLVAYNEQFFGPGTRLTVL.

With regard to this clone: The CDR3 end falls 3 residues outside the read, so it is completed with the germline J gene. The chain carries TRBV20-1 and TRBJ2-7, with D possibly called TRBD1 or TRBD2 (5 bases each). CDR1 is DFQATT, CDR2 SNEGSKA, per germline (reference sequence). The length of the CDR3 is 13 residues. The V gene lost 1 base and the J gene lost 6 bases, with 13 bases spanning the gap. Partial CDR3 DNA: TGCAGTGCTAGAGTTGAGGGGAGAGGCGAG. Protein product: CSARVEGRGE. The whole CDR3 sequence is CSARVEGRGEQYF.

The CDR3 here is CASSRTGSTDQPQHF. The CDR3 DNA, read in part, is TGTGCCAGTAGCCGGACAGGGTCAACGGATCAGCCC. This sequence joins TRBV19 and TRBJ1-5; 8 nucleotides agree with TRBD1. The DNA ends 3 residues before the CDR3 does, and the rest of the CDR3 is filled in from the germline J gene. Trimming removed 6 bases from V and 5 bases from J; junction bases left unmatched: 9. Looked up from germline, CDR1 is LNHDA and CDR2 is SQIVND (reference sequence). The CDR3 runs 15 residues.

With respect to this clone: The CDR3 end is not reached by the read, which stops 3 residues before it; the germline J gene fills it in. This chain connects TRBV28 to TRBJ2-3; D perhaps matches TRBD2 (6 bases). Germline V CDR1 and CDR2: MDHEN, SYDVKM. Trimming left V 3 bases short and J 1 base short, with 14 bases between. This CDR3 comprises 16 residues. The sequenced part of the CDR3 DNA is TGTGCCAGCAGTTTTTCCGATGGCGGGGGCACAGATACG. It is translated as CASSFSDGGGTDT. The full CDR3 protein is CASSFSDGGGTDTQYF.

The CDR3 bases that were read are TGTGCCAGCAGCTACACAGGGAACGAG. It yields the protein CASSYTGNE. The CDR3 in full is CASSYTGNEQYF. J is TRBJ2-7 and V is TRBV7-6; possibly TRBD1 for D (6 bases). The CDR3 goes on 3 residues after the read ends, and that part is filled in from the germline J gene. The CDR3 loop spans 12 amino acids. The V end was cut by 4 bases, the J end by 5 bases, with 9 bases between. In germline, CDR1 is SGHVS, CDR2 FNYEAQ. Based on the CDR3 plus reference TRBV7-6 and TRBJ2-7, the full variable domain is GAGVSQSPRYKVTKRGQDVALRCDPISGHVSLYWYRQALGQGPEFLTYFNYEAQQDKSGLPNDRFSAERPEGSISTLTIQRTEQRDSAMYRCASSYTGNEQYFGPGTRLTVT.

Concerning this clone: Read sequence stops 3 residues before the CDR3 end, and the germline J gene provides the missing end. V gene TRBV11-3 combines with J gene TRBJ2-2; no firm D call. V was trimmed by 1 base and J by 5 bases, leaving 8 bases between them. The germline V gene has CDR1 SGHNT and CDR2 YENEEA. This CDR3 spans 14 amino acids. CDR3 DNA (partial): TGTGCCAGCAGCTTAGGGTTTGCGACCGGGGAG. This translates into CASSLGFATGE. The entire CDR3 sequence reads CASSLGFATGELFF.

CDR3 protein: CSARDEGFGNQPQHF. Partial CDR3 DNA: TGCAGTGCTAGAGATGAGGGGTTCGGCAATCAGCCC. The rearrangement joins TRBV20-1 to TRBJ1-5; the D gene is possibly TRBD1 (5 bases). The CDR3 is cut off 3 residues early in the read; its end comes from the germline J gene. The CDR3 consists of 15 residues. V lost 0 bases and J lost 2, with 11 bases in between. Germline V CDR1 and CDR2: DFQATT, SNEGSKA (reference sequence).

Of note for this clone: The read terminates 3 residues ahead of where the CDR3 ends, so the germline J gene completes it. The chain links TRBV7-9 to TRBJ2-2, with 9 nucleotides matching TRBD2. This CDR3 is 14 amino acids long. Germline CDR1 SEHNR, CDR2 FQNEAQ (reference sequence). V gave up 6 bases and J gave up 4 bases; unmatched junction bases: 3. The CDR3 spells CASRAGGPTGELFF. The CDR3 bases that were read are TGTGCCAGCAGGGCGGGAGGGCCCACCGGGGAG.

Partial CDR3 DNA: TGCAGCGTTGAAGAAGCTGAAAAG. Amino acids: CSVEEAEK. The CDR3, in full, reads CSVEEAEKLFF. The chain combines TRBV29-1 with TRBJ2-2; D unresolved. The DNA ends 3 residues before the CDR3 does, and the rest of the CDR3 is filled in from the germline J gene. The CDR3 is 11 residues long. Germline values: CDR1 SQVTM, CDR2 ANQGSEA.

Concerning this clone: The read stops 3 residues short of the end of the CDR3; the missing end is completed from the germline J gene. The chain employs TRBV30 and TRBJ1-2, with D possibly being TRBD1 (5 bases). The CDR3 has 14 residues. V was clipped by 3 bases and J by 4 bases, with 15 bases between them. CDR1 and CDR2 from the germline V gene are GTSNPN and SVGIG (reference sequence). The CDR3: CAWRENRRPYGYTF. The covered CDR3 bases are TGTGCCTGGAGGGAAAACAGGCGACCCTATGGC.

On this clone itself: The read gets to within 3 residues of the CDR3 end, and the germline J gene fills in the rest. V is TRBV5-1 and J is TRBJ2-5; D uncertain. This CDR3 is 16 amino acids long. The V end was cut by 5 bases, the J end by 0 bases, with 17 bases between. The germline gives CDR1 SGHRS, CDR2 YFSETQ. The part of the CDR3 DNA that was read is TGCGCCAGCAGTAGGTTGGCGGATAGTTACCAAGAGACC. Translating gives CASSRLADSYQET. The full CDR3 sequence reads CASSRLADSYQETQYF.

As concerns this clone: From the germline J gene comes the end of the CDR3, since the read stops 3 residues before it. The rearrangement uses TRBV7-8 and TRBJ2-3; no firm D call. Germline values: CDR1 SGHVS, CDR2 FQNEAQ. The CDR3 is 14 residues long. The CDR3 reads CASSLVAGDQPQYF. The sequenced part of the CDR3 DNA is TGTGCCAGCAGCTTAGTCGCAGGCGATCAGCCG.

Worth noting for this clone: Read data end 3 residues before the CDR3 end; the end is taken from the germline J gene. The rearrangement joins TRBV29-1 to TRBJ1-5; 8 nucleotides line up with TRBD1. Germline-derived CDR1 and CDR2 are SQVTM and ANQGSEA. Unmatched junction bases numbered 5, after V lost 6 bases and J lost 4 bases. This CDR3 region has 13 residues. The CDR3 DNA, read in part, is TGCAGCGTGTTAGACAGGGGAAATCAGCCC. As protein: CSVLDRGNQP. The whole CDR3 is CSVLDRGNQPQHF.

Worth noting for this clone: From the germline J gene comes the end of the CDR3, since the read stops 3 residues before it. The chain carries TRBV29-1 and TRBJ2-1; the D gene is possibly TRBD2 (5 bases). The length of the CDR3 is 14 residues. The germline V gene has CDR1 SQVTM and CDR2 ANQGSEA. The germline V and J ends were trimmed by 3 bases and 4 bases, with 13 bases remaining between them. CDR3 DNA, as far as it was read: TGCAGCGTTGATCAGCGGAGACCGTACAATGAG. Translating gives CSVDQRRPYNE. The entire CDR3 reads CSVDQRRPYNEQFF.

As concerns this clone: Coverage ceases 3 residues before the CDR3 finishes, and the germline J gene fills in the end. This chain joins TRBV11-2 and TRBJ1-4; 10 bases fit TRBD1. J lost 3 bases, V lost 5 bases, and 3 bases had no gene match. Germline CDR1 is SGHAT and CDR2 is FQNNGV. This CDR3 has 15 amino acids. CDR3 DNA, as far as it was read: TGTGCCAGCAGCCAGGGGACAGGGGCTAATGAAAAA. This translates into CASSQGTGANEK. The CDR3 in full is CASSQGTGANEKLFF. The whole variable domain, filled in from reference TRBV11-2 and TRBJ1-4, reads EAGVAQSPRYKIIEKRQSVAFWCNPISGHATLYWYQQILGQGPKLLIQFQNNGVVDDSQLPKDRFSAERLKGVDSTLKIQPAKLEDSAVYLCASSQGTGANEKLFFGSGTQLSVL.

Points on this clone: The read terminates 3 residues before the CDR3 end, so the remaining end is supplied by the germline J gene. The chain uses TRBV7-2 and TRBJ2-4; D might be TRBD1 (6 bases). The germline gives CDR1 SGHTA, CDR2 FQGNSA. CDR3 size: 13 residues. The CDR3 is CASSLVPGASQYF. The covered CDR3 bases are TGTGCCAGCAGCTTAGTTCCAGGGGCATCT.

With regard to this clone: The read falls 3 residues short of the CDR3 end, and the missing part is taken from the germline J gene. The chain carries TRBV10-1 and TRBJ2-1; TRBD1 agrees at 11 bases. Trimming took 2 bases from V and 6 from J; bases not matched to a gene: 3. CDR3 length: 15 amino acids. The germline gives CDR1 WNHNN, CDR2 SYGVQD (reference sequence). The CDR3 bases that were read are TGCGCCAGCAGTGAGGGAGGGACAGGGGGCAATGAG. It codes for CASSEGGTGGNE. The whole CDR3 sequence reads CASSEGGTGGNEQFF.

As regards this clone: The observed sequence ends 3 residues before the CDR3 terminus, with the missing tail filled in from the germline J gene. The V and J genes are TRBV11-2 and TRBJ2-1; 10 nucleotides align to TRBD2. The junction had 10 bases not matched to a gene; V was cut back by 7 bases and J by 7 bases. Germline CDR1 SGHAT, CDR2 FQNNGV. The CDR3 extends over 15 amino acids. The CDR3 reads CASKSSGRPLNEQFF. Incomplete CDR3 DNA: TGTGCCAGCAAATCTAGCGGGAGACCCTTGAATGAG.

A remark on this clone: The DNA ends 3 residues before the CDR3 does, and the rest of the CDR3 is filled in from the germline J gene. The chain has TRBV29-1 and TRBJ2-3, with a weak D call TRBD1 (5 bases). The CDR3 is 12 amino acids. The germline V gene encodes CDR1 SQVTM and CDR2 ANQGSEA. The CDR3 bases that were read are TGCAGCGTAGTGTCAGGGAATCAGCCG. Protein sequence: CSVVSGNQP. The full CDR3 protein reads CSVVSGNQPQYF.

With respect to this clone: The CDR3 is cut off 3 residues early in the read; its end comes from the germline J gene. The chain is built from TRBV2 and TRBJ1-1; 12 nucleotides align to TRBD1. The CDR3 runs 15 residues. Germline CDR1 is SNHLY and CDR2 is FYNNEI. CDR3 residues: CASSDTGTGGNKAFF. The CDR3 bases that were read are TGTGCCAGCAGTGATACCGGGACAGGGGGCAATAAA.

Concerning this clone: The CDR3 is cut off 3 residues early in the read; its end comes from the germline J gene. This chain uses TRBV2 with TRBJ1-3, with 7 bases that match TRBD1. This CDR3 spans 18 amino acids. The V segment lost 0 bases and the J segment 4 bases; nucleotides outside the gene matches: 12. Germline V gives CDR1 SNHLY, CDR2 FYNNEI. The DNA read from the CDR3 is TGTGCCAGCAGTGAAGCCAGACCCTCGACAGGGCGCGGAAACACC. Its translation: CASSEARPSTGRGNT. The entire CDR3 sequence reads CASSEARPSTGRGNTIYF. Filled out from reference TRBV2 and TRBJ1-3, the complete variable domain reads EPEVTQTPSHQVTQMGQEVILRCVPISNHLYFYWYRQILGQKVEFLVSFYNNEISEKSEIFDDQFSVERPDGSNFTLKIRSTKLEDSAMYFCASSEARPSTGRGNTIYFGEGSWLTVV.

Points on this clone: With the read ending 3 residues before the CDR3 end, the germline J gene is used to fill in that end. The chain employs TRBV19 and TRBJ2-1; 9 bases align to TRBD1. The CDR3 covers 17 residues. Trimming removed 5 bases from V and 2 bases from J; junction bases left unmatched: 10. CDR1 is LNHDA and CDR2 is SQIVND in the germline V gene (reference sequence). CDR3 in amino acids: CASSEGWGQGAYNEQFF. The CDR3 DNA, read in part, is TGTGCCAGTAGTGAGGGGTGGGGACAGGGCGCCTACAATGAG.

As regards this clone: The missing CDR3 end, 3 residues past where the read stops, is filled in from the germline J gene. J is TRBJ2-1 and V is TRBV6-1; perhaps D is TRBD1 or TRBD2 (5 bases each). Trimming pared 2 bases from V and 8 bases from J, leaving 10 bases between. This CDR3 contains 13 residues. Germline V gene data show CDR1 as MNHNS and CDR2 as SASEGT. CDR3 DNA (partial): TGTGCCAGCAGTGAACATAGAGGGGATGAG. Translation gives CASSEHRGDE. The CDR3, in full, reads CASSEHRGDEQFF.